This TCR beta chain originates from a study of vaccination and CD4 T cells after COVID-19. Overall study context: Median time from second vaccine dose to sampling was roughly 72 days (14 to 241).

Treatment of the sample: approximately nine-day PBMC culture with coronavirus spike peptide pools or control peptides (ViraFEST assay). Peptide-pool expansion of antigen-specific T cells preceded TCR sequencing in ViraFEST. In this cohort, PCR tests turned positive between March and December 2020, predating US Alpha, Beta and Delta variants. Once obtained from cultured CD4+ T cells, the DNA was sequenced using the Oncomine TCR Beta short-read assay. A single record per CDR3 protein comes from TCRdb applying MiXCR to the PCR reads. This table has over 15,000 distinct CDR3 sequences, around three quarters appearing once. A remark on this clonotype: Its antigen is unknown. The conserved phenylalanine or tryptophan normally closing the CDR3 is absent here, so this likely arose from a read error.

The sample comprised CD4+ T cells from blood, cultured in vitro. The receptor's source is a human donor who had recovered from COVID-19.

This CDR3 reads CASSFRDRPNYGYTI. Written as DNA, the CDR3 is TGTGCCAGCAGTTTCCGGGACCGGCCTAACTATGGCTACACCATC. The V and J genes are TRBV28 and TRBJ1-2; weak D call: TRBD1 (5 bases). The germline gives CDR1 MDHEN, CDR2 SYDVKM. V dropped 3 bases and J dropped 0 bases, with 11 bases sitting between them. The length of the CDR3 is 15 residues.